Each of the 5 T cell receptor beta chains below was sequenced from the same sample in a study of blood T cells in healthy people across ages (dated by TCRdb to the mid-2010s). The library came from 5' RACE. Sequenced using an Illumina HiSeq 2500. The second PCR ran for roughly 7 to 12 cycles and used a J-beta primer mix along with a sample-barcoded 5' primer. TCRdb reprocessing: public reads trimmed at Q25 with fastp, clones called with MiXCR, in-frame beta chains kept. For every CDR3 protein sequence, its rows merge into one entry that carries the most common genes and DNA. Across this sample there are around 800,000 distinct CDR3 sequences, with roughly 44% seen only once. Of the sample, under 20% is held by the ten largest clones. Sequencing was done on a sample of blood. The source of these receptors is a man aged 55 to 70 in good health.

Worth noting for this clonotype: One end of the junction fails to match germline, which may point to a read error. V is TRBV10-3 and J is TRBJ2-6, with 10 bases aligning to TRBD1. The CDR3 sequence is 17 residues long. Germline lookup yields CDR1 ENHRY and CDR2 SYGVKD. The CDR3 DNA is TGTGTCATCAGCGAAGGGGACAGGGGCTCTGGGGCCAACGTCCTGACTTTC. It codes for CVISEGDRGSGANVLTF.

The chain is built from TRBV5-4 and TRBJ1-1, with unresolved D. Trimming took off 0 bases at V and 8 bases at J, with 23 bases between the two ends. The CDR3 totals 17 residues. Germline CDR1 is SGHNT and CDR2 is YYREEE (reference sequence). The CDR3 here is CASSLDPLKRSKTEAFF. The CDR3 nucleotides are TGTGCCAGCAGCTTGGATCCGCTCAAGAGGAGCAAAACCGAAGCTTTCTTT.

The J gene is TRBJ1-2, the V gene TRBV7-2; no clear D gene. The CDR3 is 14 amino acids. The germline CDR1 and CDR2 sequences are SGHTA and FQGNSA. Trimming pared 5 bases from V and 9 bases from J, leaving 19 bases between. The CDR3, as DNA: TGTGCCAGCAGCAGAGGACCTGGGAGCGATAGCTACACCTTC. Its protein is CASSRGPGSDSYTF.

The V call is TRBV12-3 or TRBV12-4, the J call TRBJ2-3; perhaps TRBD2 as D (6 bases). The V end lost 0 bases, the J end lost 5 bases, and 9 bases lay between the germline ends. The CDR3 extends over 14 amino acids. Here the CDR3 reads CASSLAGGLDTQYF. In DNA form, the CDR3 reads TGTGCCAGCAGTTTAGCGGGGGGTTTAGATACGCAGTATTTT.

This clonotype showed up many times. V usage is TRBV7-2 and J usage is TRBJ1-2; TRBD1 agrees at 10 bases. The V gene's germline CDR1 is SGHTA and CDR2 FQGNSA. The CDR3 extends over 15 amino acids. The trim removed 5 bases at V and 4 bases at J, leaving 7 bases unmatched. CDR3 in amino acids: CASSEGTGVGYGYTF. DNA for the CDR3: TGTGCCAGCAGCGAGGGGACAGGGGTTGGCTATGGCTACACCTTC.